This TCR beta chain derives from a study of T cell repertoires in cytomegalovirus infection. Study information: Indications of both CMV infection and matching HLA type were provided by public TCR beta signatures.

TCRdb itself ran the reads through MiXCR, one entry per CDR3 protein. Of about 890,000 distinct CDR3 sequences listed, roughly 31% are singletons. In germline, CDR1 is MNHEY, CDR2 SMNVEV (reference sequence). The V and J ends lost 6 bases and 8 bases respectively, with 17 bases between them. The CDR3 covers 14 residues. About this clonotype: Its specificity is unknown.

Broader study findings: The ex vivo response showed dominance by HLA-C-restricted CMV-specific TCR beta clonotypes. Based on cumulative public TCR beta family frequency, carriers of CMV plus the relevant HLA were identified.

The material sequenced was cultured CD8+ T cells from PBMCs, taken from culture after CMV antigen stimulation. V usage is TRBV27 and J usage is TRBJ2-1; tentatively, D is TRBD2 (6 bases). This TCR derives from a human donor in good health (CMV status not recorded). Some clones in this sample may be carry-over from other donors' samples. The CDR3 region has the DNA TGTGCCAGCAGCCAGGCGGGGTTTTTCGATGAGCAGTTCTTC. Protein product: CASSQAGFFDEQFF.